This TCR beta chain was captured by sequencing in a study of cytomegalovirus exposure and HLA in healthy donors. Assay used: immunoSEQ multiplex PCR; TCRdb lists only in-frame clones, some missing. Seen here are about 140,000 clones, about 94% observed once, and the top ten hold approximately 2%. As to this clone: Its antigen is as yet unknown.

Whole-study findings and limits: Clusters of TCRs from the first cohort tended to co-occur in the 90 to 150 validation repertoires (as a later analysis found).

From germline, CDR1 is MDHEN and CDR2 SYDVKM. The CDR3 extends over 15 amino acids. V was clipped by 8 bases and J by 2 bases; unmatched bases: 8. This sequence was found in a man between 18 and 35 years old in good health and CMV-seropositive. Input material: PBMCs. This chain uses TRBV28 with TRBJ2-3; 9 nucleotides agree with TRBD1. DNA of the CDR3: TGTGCCAGCGGCACAGGGGGCCCCTCCACAGATACGCAGTATTTT. Translation: CASGTGGPSTDTQYF. The whole variable domain, remainder taken from reference TRBV28 and TRBJ2-3, is DVKVTQSSRYLVKRTGEKVFLECVQDMDHENMFWYRQDPGLGLRLIYFSYDVKMKEKGDIPEGYSVSREKKERFSLILESASTNQTSMYLCASGTGGPSTDTQYFGPGTRLTVL.